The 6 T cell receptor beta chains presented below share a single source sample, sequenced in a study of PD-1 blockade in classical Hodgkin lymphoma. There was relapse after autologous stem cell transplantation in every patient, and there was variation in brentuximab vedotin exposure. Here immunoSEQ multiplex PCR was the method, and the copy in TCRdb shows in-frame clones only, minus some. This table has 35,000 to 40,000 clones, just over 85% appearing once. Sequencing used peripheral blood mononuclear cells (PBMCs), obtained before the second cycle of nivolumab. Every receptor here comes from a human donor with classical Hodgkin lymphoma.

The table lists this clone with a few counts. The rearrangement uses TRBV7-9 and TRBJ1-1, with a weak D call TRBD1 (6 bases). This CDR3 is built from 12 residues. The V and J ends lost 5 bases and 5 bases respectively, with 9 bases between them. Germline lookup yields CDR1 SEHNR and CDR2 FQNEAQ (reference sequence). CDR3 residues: CASSPDRTEAFF. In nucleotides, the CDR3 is TGTGCCAGCAGCCCCGACAGGACTGAAGCTTTCTTT.

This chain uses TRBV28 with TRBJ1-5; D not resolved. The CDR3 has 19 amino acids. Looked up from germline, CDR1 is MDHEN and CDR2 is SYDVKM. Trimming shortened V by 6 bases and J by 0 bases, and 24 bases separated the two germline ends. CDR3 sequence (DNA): TGTGCCAGCAGGGCCGACGTGGCATGGACCATTTATAGCAATCAGCCCCAGCATTTT. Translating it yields CASRADVAWTIYSNQPQHF.

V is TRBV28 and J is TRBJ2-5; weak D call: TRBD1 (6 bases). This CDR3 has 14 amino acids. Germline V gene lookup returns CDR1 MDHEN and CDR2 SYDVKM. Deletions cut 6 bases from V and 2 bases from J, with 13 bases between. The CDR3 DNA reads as TGTGCCAGCAGACCCTGGGGGCTTCAAGAGACCCAGTACTTC. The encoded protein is CASRPWGLQETQYF.

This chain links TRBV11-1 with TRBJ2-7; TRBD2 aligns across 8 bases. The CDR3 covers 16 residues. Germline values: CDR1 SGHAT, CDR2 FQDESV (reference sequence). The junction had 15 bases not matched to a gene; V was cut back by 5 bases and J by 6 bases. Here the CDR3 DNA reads TGTGCCAGCAGCCACGCCGAGTGGGCGGGAGGTCGCGAGCAGTACTTC. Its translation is CASSHAEWAGGREQYF.

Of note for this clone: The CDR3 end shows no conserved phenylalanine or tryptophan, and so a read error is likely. In DNA form, the CDR3 reads TGTGCCAGCAGTGCTCTGGGACAGGGAGACGGCTACACCTCC. Amino acid sequence: CASSALGQGDGYTS. V and J are TRBV2 and TRBJ1-2, with TRBD1 matching over 9 bases. Trimming removed 4 bases from V and 8 bases from J; junction bases left unmatched: 8. The germline CDR1 and CDR2 sequences are SNHLY and FYNNEI. The CDR3 contains 14 residues.

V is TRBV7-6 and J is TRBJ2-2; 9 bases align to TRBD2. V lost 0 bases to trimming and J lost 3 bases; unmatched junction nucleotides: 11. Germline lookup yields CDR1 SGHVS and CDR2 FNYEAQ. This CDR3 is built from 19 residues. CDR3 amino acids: CASSLALIAGVRYTGELFF. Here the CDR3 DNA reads TGTGCCAGCAGCTTAGCGCTGATAGCGGGAGTTCGGTACACCGGGGAGCTGTTTTTT.